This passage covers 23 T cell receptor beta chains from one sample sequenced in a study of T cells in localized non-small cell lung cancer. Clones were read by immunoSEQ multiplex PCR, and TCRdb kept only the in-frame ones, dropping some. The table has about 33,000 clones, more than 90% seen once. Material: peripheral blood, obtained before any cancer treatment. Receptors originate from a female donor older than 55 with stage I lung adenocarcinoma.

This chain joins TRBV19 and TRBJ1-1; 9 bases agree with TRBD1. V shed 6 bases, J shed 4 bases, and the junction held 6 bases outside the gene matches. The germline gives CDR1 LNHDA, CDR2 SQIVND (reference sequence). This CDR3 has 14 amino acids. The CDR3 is CASRRQGVGTEAFF. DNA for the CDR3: TGTGCCAGTAGGCGACAGGGGGTCGGCACTGAAGCTTTCTTT.

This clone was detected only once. In DNA form, the CDR3 reads TGTGCCAGCAGTCCCTCAGGGAGAGGAGAGCTGTTTTTT. Translation: CASSPSGRGELFF. V gene TRBV28 combines with J gene TRBJ2-2; D might be TRBD1 or TRBD2, each matching 5 bases. This CDR3 has 13 residues. CDR1 and CDR2 from the germline V gene are MDHEN and SYDVKM. V was shortened by 5 bases and J by 11 bases, with 15 bases between the two germline ends.

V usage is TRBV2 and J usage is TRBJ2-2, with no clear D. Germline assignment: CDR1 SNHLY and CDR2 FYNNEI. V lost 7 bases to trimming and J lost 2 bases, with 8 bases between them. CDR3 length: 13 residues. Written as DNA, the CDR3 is TGTGCCAGCAAAGGTTCCAACACCGGGGAGCTGTTTTTT. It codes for CASKGSNTGELFF.

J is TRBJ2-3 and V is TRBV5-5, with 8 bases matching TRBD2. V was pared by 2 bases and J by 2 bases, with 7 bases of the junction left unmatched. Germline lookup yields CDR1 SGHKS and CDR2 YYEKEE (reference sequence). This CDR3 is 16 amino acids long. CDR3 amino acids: CASSLPAGGPTDTQYF. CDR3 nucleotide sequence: TGTGCCAGCAGCTTACCTGCGGGGGGCCCCACAGATACGCAGTATTTT. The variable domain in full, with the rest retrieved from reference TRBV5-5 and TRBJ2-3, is DAGVTQSPTHLIKTRGQQVTLRCSPISGHKSVSWYQQVLGQGPQFIFQYYEKEERGRGNFPDRFSARQFPNYSSELNVNALLLGDSALYLCASSLPAGGPTDTQYFGPGTRLTVL.

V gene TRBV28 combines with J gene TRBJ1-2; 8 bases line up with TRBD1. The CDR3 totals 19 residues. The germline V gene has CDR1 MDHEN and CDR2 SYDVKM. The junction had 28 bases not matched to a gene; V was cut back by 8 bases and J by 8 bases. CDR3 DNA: TGTGCCAGCCTAACAGGGGGTTCACCGTATGGACGTTCGACGGGGGGCTACACCTTC. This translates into CASLTGGSPYGRSTGGYTF.

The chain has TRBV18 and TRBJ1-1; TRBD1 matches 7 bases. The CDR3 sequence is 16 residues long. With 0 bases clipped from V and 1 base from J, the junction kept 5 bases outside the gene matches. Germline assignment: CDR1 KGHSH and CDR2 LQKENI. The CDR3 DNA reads TGTGCCAGCTCACCACCCAGGGGGTCCCAGAACACTGAAGCTTTCTTT. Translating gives CASSPPRGSQNTEAFF. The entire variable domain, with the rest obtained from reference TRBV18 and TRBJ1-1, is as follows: NAGVMQNPRHLVRRRGQEARLRCSPMKGHSHVYWYRQLPEEGLKFMVYLQKENIIDESGMPKERFSAEFPKEGPSILRIQQVVRGDSAAYFCASSPPRGSQNTEAFFGQGTRLTVV.

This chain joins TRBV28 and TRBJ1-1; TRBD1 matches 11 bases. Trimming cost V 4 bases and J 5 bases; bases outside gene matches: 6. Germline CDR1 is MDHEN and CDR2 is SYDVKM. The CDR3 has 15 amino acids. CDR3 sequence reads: CASSSTDRGRTEAFF. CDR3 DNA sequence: TGTGCCAGCAGTTCTACGGACAGGGGGCGAACTGAAGCTTTCTTT.

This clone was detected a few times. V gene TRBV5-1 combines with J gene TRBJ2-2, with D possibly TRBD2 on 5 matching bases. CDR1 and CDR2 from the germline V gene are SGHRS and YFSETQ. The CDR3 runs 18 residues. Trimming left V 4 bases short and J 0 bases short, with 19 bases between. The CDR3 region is CASSRREWQNANTGELFF. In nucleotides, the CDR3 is TGCGCCAGCAGCCGTCGGGAATGGCAGAACGCGAACACCGGGGAGCTGTTTTTT.

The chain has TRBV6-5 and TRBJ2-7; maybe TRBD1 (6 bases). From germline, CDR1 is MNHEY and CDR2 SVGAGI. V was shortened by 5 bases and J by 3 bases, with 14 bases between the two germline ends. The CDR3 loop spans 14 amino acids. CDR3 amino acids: CASSRSTGGYEQYF. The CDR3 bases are TGTGCCAGCAGTCGCTCGACAGGAGGCTACGAGCAGTACTTC.

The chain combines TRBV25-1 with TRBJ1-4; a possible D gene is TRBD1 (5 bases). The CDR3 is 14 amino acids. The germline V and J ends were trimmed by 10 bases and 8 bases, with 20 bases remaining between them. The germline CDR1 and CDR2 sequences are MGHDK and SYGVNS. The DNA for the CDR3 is TGTGCCATCGTGGAGGGGCAGAAAAGGGAAAAACTGTTTTTT. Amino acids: CAIVEGQKREKLFF.

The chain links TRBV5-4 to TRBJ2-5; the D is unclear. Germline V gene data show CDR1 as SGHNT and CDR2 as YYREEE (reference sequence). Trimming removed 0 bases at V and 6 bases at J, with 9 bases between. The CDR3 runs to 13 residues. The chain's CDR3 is CASSLESGQTQYF. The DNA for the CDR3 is TGTGCCAGCAGCTTGGAGTCTGGGCAGACCCAGTACTTC.

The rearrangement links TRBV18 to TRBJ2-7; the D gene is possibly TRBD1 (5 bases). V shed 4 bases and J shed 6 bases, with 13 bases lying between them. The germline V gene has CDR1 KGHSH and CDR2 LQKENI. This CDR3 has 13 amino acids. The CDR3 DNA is TGTGCCAGCTCACTACAGGAGTATCTCGAGCAGTACGTC. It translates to CASSLQEYLEQYV.

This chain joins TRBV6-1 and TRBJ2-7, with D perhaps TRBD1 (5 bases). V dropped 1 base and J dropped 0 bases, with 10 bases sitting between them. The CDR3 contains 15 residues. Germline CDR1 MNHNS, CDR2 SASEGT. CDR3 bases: TGTGCCAGCAGTGAAGGGACACCAAGCTCCTACGAGCAGTACGTC. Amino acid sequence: CASSEGTPSSYEQYV.

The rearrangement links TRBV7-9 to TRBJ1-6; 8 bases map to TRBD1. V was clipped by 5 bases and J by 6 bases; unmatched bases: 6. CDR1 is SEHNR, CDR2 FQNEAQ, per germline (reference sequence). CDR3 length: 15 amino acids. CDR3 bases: TGTGCCAGCAGCCTTCGGACAGGGACTAATTCACCCCTCCACTTT. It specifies CASSLRTGTNSPLHF. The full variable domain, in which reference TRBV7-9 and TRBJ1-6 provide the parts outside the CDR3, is DTGVSQNPRHKITKRGQNVTFRCDPISEHNRLYWYRQTLGQGPEFLTYFQNEAQLEKSRLLSDRFSAERPKGSFSTLEIQRTEQGDSAMYLCASSLRTGTNSPLHFGNGTRLTVT.

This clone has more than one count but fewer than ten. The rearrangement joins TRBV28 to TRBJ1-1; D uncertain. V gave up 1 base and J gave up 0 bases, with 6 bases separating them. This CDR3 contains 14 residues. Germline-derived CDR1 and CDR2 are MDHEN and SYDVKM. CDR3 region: CASSLFQVNTEAFF. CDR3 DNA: TGTGCCAGCAGTTTATTTCAGGTGAACACTGAAGCTTTCTTT.

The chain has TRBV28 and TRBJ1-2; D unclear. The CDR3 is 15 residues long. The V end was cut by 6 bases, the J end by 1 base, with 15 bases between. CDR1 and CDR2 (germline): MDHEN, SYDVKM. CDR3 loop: CASRAAGYRNYGYTF. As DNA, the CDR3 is TGTGCCAGCAGGGCGGCGGGTTATCGTAACTATGGCTACACCTTC.

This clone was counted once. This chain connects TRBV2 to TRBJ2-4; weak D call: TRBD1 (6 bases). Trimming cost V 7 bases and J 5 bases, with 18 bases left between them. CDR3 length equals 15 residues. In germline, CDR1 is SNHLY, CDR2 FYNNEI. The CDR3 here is CASTVQGRGENIQYF. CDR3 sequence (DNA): TGTGCCAGCACCGTCCAGGGGAGAGGGGAAAACATTCAGTACTTC.

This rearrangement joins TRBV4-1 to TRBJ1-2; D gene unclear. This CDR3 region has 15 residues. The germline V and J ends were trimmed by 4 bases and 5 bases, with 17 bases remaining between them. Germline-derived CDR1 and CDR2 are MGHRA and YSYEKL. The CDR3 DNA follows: TGCGCCAGCAGCCGTGGGTCGGATGTGGTGTATGGCTACACCTTC. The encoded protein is CASSRGSDVVYGYTF.

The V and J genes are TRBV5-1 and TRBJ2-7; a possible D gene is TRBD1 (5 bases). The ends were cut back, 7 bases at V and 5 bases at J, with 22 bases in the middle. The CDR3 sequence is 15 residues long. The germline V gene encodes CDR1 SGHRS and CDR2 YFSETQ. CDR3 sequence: CASHQGFNTWDEQYF. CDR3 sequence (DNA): TGCGCCAGCCACCAGGGATTCAACACTTGGGACGAGCAGTACTTC.

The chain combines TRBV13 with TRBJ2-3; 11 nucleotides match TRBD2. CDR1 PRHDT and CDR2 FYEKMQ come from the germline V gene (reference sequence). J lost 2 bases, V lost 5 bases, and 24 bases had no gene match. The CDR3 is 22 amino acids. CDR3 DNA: TGTGCCAGCAGCAAAGGCGTCCTTGGGTTTCGGACTAGCGGGTGGGACACAGATACGCAGTATTTT. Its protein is CASSKGVLGFRTSGWDTDTQYF.

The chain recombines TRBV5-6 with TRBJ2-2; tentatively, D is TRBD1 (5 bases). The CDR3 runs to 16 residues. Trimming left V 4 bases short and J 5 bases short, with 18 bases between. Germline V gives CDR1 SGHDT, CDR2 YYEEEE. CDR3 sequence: CASSPGGRVITGELFF. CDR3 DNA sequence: TGTGCCAGCAGCCCCGGTGGCAGGGTTATTACCGGGGAGCTGTTTTTT.

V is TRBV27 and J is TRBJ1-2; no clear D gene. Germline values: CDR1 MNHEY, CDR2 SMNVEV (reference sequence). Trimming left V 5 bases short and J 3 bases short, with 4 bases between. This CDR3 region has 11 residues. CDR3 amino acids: CASSGDYGYTF. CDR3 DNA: TGTGCCAGCAGTGGAGACTATGGCTACACCTTC.

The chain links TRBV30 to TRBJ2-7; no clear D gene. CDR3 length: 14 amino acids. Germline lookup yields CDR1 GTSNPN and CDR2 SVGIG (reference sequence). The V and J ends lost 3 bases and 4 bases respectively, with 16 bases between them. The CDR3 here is CAWRNRPIGYEQYF. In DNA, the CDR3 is TGTGCCTGGAGAAACCGACCCATTGGGTACGAGCAGTACTTC. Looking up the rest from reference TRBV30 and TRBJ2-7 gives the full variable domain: SQTIHQWPATLVQPVGSPLSLECTVEGTSNPNLYWYRQAAGRGLQLLFYSVGIGQISSEVPQNLSASRPQDRQFILSSKKLLLSDSGFYLCAWRNRPIGYEQYFGPGTRLTVT.